A selection of T cell receptor beta chains follows, all from one sample in a study of cytomegalovirus exposure and HLA in healthy donors. Sequencing was performed with immunoSEQ multiplex PCR; in TCRdb, only in-frame clones are kept and a portion is missing. The table records roughly 100,000 clones, 70% to 75% of them present only once. The sequenced sample was PBMCs. The receptors were gathered from a man between 40 and 49 years old in good health and CMV-seronegative. Both conserved end residues are part of each CDR3. A D gene is named only where the DNA matches it firmly. Rows may omit the clone size; those that give it use once, few, many or a size class.

d_call	v_call	clone_size	j_call	cdr3_aa	cdr3_nt
.	TRBV2	few	TRBJ1-5	CASSEGGAGYQPQHF	TGTGCCAGCAGTGAAGGTGGGGCAGGGTATCAGCCCCAGCATTTT
TRBD1	TRBV5-4	.	TRBJ2-7	CASSLDRGLYEQYF	TGTGCCAGCAGCTTGGACAGGGGGCTCTACGAGCAGTACTTC
TRBD2	TRBV7-2	.	TRBJ2-1	CASSPLRLAVNEQFF	TGTGCCAGCAGTCCCCTCCGACTAGCGGTCAATGAGCAGTTCTTC
.	TRBV6-5	few	TRBJ1-1	CASSYSRGTNTEAFF	TGTGCCAGCAGTTACTCGAGGGGGACGAACACTGAAGCTTTCTTT
.	TRBV7-9	.	TRBJ2-7	CSSSLGGGSEQYF	TGTTCCAGCAGCCTAGGAGGGGGCTCCGAGCAGTACTTC
.	TRBV14	.	TRBJ2-7	CASSQALWSEQYF	TGTGCCAGCAGCCAGGCCCTCTGGAGCGAGCAGTACTTC
.	TRBV5-5	few	TRBJ2-1	CASSQSWLTGAYNEQFF	TGTGCCAGCAGCCAGAGTTGGTTGACGGGTGCTTACAATGAGCAGTTCTTC
.	TRBV6-5	few	TRBJ1-1	CASSLQGDRTEAFF	TGTGCCAGCAGTTTACAGGGCGATCGCACTGAAGCTTTCTTT
.	TRBV5-4	.	TRBJ2-7	CASSLLRDISYEQYF	TGTGCCAGCAGCTTGTTGCGCGACATCTCCTACGAGCAGTACTTC
.	TRBV21-1	.	TRBJ1-1	CASSKWGQKNTEAFF	TGTGCCAGCAGCAAATGGGGACAAAAGAACACTGAAGCTTTCTTT